Sequencing of this T cell receptor (beta chain) was carried out in a study of control samples from healthy donors and cancer patients. Sequencing was performed with immunoSEQ multiplex PCR; in TCRdb, only in-frame clones are kept and a portion is missing. The sample lists about 100,000 clones; approximately 80% were seen once. The V end was cut by 1 base, the J end by 5 bases, with 5 bases between. The CDR3 covers 12 residues. The V gene's germline CDR1 is SGHAT and CDR2 FQNNGV. J is TRBJ2-5 and V is TRBV11-2, with unresolved D. The receptor's source is a man aged 25 to 40 in good health. Material for sequencing was blood. CDR3 amino acids: CASSLGEETQYF. The CDR3 DNA reads TGTGCCAGCAGCTTAGGCGAGGAGACCCAGTACTTC.